This T cell receptor (beta chain) was documented in a study of PD-1 blockade in mismatch repair-deficient tumors. As for the study in general: Enrolled about 2013-2017, patients had progressing, pretreated mismatch repair-deficient cancers of about twelve types. The study's findings and limits: Tumor-resident clones, often undetectable pretreatment in blood, expanded then contracted after pembrolizumab.

Libraries were prepared by immunoSEQ multiplex PCR; TCRdb keeps only in-frame clonotypes and omits some of them. There are about 63,000 clones in the sample; about 91% occur only once, and about 15% lies in the top ten. On this clone itself: No antigen is known for it.

Every patient had mismatch repair deficiency by PCR or immunohistochemistry. V lost 1 base, J lost 6 bases, and 10 bases lay in between. This CDR3 is 13 amino acids long. From germline, CDR1 is SGHTA and CDR2 FQGNSA. The sample was peripheral blood, taken 52 weeks after starting pembrolizumab. The origin of this receptor is an adult with mismatch repair-deficient cancer. V gene TRBV7-2 combines with J gene TRBJ2-7; D unclear. This chain's CDR3 is CASSLGSQIEQYF. DNA for the CDR3: TGTGCCAGCAGCTTAGGTTCCCAAATCGAGCAGTACTTC.